Listed below are T cell receptor beta chains from one sample, sequenced in a study of stem cell transplantation in POMP-related autoinflammatory disease. Profiling relied on immunoSEQ multiplex PCR, and the TCRdb table lists in-frame clones only, not all of them. The table includes some 26,000 clones, around four fifths detected once. The material sequenced was CD4+ T cells from PBMCs, taken before stem cell transplantation. These receptors originate from a human donor with POMP-related autoinflammation and immune dysregulation (PRAID). Both conserved end residues are part of each CDR3. Each record gives: J gene, V gene, CDR3 protein.

TRBJ1-6,TRBV30,CAWRGQGRNSPLHF
TRBJ2-3,TRBV28,CASSYQVRESTDTQYF
TRBJ1-4,TRBV5-1,CASSPDREGANEKLFF
TRBJ1-1,TRBV6-6,CASSYEAEAFF
TRBJ1-4,TRBV4-1,CASSKARGGDTNEKLFF
TRBJ2-5,TRBV29-1,CSVERPGQGTQYF
TRBJ2-7,TRBV5-1,CASSLDVTGKGEQYF
TRBJ2-1,TRBV27,CASSSRLAGLVGLGNEQFF
TRBJ2-7,TRBV5-1,CASSSPPLGEQYF
TRBJ2-1,TRBV19,CASSQGLDSNEQFF
TRBJ2-7,TRBV7-3,CASSLGEQYF